This T cell receptor beta chain is from a study of T-cell reconstitution after alpha-beta-depleted transplantation in children. Only a few counts were recorded for this clonotype. The antigen remains undetermined. V lost 1 base and J lost 6; bases outside the gene matches: 9. The CDR3 has 15 residues. Whole-study findings and limits: When one year had passed after transplant, most T-cell counts and diversity came from newly produced T cells.

Researchers prepared the TCRbeta library using unique molecular identifiers, the study reports. TCRdb re-called the PCR reads with MiXCR, one entry per CDR3 protein. The sample lists some 110,000 distinct CDR3 sequences, about a tenth occurring once. This rearrangement joins TRBV12-3 or TRBV12-4 to TRBJ2-7; TRBD2 agrees at 7 bases. This receptor was taken from a boy between 2 and 10 years old with acute lymphoblastic leukemia, due to receive a stem cell transplant. Here the sequenced sample was PBMCs, taken before TCRalphabeta/CD19-depleted stem cell transplant. CDR3 nucleotide sequence: TGTGCCAGCAGTTTAGGGGGCGGGAGTATGGCCGAGCAGTACTTC. Its protein product is CASSLGGGSMAEQYF.